The present T cell receptor beta chain was sequenced within a study of cytomegalovirus exposure and HLA in healthy donors. Study observations and caveats: The tendency of first-cohort TCR clusters to co-occur in the 95 to 150 validation repertoires was the finding of a later analysis. Three CMV-associated chains proved CMV antigen-specific in vitro. Most TCR sequences proved rare, with some public TCRs found in many donors.

With regard to this clone: What it binds is unknown.

CDR3 size: 12 residues. The ends were cut back, 5 bases at V and 3 bases at J, with 10 bases in the middle. In germline, CDR1 is GTSNPN, CDR2 SVGIG (reference sequence). Only in-frame clones appear in the TCRdb table, and some are missing; sequencing was by immunoSEQ multiplex PCR. The table includes about 170,000 clones, around 88% detected once. Source material: PBMCs. The chain couples TRBV30 to TRBJ1-2; a possible D gene is TRBD1 (5 bases). This receptor was taken from a woman aged 18-30 years in good health and CMV-seronegative. The CDR3 nucleotides are TGTGCCTGGGAGACAGACTACTATGGCTACACCTTC. Its translation: CAWETDYYGYTF.